This T cell receptor (beta chain) derives from a study of blood T cells in healthy people across ages. The second PCR ran roughly 6 to 11 cycles with a sample-barcoded 5' primer and J-beta primers. Each CDR3 protein gets one entry after TCRdb re-called the 5' RACE reads with MiXCR. The sample consists of about 380,000 distinct CDR3 sequences, over 45% of them appearing once. Regarding this clonotype: The antigen is undetermined.

Broader study findings: From one million sequenced T cells, diversity estimates were lower bounds.

Each donor supplied 8 to 10 milliliters of peripheral blood. Isolated per sample were at least 6 million PBMCs. Total RNA extraction produced at least 5.5 micrograms (per sample) for the study. The germline CDR1 and CDR2 sequences are SGHTA and FQGNSA. V shed 5 bases and J 4 bases; nucleotides not matched to a gene: 7. The CDR3 consists of 15 residues. The receptor's source is a man aged 55 to 70 in good health. Specimen: blood. The J gene is TRBJ2-1, the V gene TRBV7-2; TRBD2 matches at 8 bases. CDR3 bases: TGTGCCAGCAGCCCAGAGGGCGGGAGGTACAATGAGCAGTTCTTC. Amino acid sequence: CASSPEGGRYNEQFF.